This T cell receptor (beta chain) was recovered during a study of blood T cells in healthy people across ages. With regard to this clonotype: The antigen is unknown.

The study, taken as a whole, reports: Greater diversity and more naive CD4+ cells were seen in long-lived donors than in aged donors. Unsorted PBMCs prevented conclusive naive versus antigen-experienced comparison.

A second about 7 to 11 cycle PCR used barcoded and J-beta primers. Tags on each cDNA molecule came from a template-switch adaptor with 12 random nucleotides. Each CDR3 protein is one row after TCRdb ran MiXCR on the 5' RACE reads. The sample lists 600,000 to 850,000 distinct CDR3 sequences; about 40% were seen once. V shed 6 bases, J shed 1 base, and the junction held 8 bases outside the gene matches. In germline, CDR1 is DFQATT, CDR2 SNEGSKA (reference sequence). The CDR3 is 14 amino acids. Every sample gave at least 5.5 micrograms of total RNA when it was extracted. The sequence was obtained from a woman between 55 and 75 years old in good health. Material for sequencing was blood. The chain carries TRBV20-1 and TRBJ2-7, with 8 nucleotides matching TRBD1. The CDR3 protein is CSAQRQGISYEQYF. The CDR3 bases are TGCAGTGCCCAAAGACAGGGGATTTCCTACGAGCAGTACTTC.